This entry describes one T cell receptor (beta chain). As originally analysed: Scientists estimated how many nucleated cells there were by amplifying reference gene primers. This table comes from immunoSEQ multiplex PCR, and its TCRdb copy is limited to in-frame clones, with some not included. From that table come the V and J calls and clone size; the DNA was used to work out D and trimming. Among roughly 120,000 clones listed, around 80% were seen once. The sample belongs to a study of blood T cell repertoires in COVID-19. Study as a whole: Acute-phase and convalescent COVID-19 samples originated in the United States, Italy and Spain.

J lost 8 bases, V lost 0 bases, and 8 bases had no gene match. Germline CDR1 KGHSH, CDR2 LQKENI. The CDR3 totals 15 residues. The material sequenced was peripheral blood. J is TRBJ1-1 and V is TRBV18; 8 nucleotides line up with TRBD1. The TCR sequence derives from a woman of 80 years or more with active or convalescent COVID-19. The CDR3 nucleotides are TGTGCCAGCTCACCACCGGGGCAGGGGGCGAGGGAAGCTTTCTTT. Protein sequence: CASSPPGQGAREAFF. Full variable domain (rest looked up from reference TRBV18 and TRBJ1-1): NAGVMQNPRHLVRRRGQEARLRCSPMKGHSHVYWYRQLPEEGLKFMVYLQKENIIDESGMPKERFSAEFPKEGPSILRIQQVVRGDSAAYFCASSPPGQGAREAFFGQGTRLTVV.